Each of the 19 T cell receptor beta chains below was sequenced from the same sample in a study of CD8+CD57+ T cells in acquired aplastic anemia. The use of genomic DNA as template underpinned the TCR beta VDJ and CDR3 profiling. TCRdb re-called the reads with MiXCR, one entry per CDR3 protein. The top ten hold 7% to 10% of the sample, which has roughly 240,000 distinct CDR3 sequences, more than 45% seen once. The sequenced patients had an expansion of CD8+CD57+ cells seen by flow cytometry. Sequenced: sorted CD4+, CD8+, or CD8+CD57+ T cells (not recorded which) from PBMCs. These receptors came from a human donor with aplastic anemia.

This clonotype was observed many times. The genes are TRBV5-1 and TRBJ1-6; the D is unclear. Deletions cut 10 bases from V and 14 bases from J, with 31 bases between. Germline V gene data show CDR1 as SGHRS and CDR2 as YFSETQ. This CDR3 spans 16 amino acids. The CDR3 nucleotides are TGCGCCTCAGCGACTTATAAACGGACCCCGGGTGGATCCCTCCACTTT. It specifies CASATYKRTPGGSLHF.

The J gene is TRBJ2-3, the V gene TRBV24-1; the match to TRBD2 covers 9 bases. Germline lookup yields CDR1 KGHDR and CDR2 SFDVKD. The CDR3 covers 15 residues. Unmatched junction bases numbered 11, after V lost 9 bases and J lost 5 bases. CDR3 nucleotides: TGTGCCACCCAAGGGACTAGCATCGACCAAGATACGCAGTATTTT. Protein product: CATQGTSIDQDTQYF.

This clonotype was seen a handful of times. This chain joins TRBV2 and TRBJ2-7; TRBD1 agrees at 8 bases. CDR3 length equals 13 residues. CDR1 and CDR2 (germline): SNHLY, FYNNEI. V was pared by 9 bases and J by 6 bases, with 10 bases of the junction left unmatched. CDR3 coding DNA: TGTGCCAGAACGACAGTTACAGGGGGCGAGCAGTACTTC. It specifies CARTTVTGGEQYF. Supplemented by reference TRBV2 and TRBJ2-7, the full variable domain reads EPEVTQTPSHQVTQMGQEVILRCVPISNHLYFYWYRQILGQKVEFLVSFYNNEISEKSEIFDDQFSVERPDGSNFTLKIRSTKLEDSAMYFCARTTVTGGEQYFGPGTRLTVT.

The V and J genes are TRBV7-9 and TRBJ2-5; possibly TRBD2 for D (6 bases). The V gene's germline CDR1 is SEHNR and CDR2 FQNEAQ (reference sequence). V shed 3 bases and J shed 6 bases, with 23 bases lying between them. The CDR3 spans 17 residues. The CDR3 nucleotides read TGTGCCAGCAGCTTGACACCCACGTACGGGGGTTGGAAGACCCAGTACTTC. This codes for CASSLTPTYGGWKTQYF.

This clonotype was recorded many times. The DNA for the CDR3 is TGTGCCAGCAGCGTAGGGATTACCTACGAGCAGTACTTC. It is translated as CASSVGITYEQYF. This chain links TRBV11-2 with TRBJ2-7; D uncertain. Trimming removed 5 bases at V and 2 bases at J, with 10 bases between. The CDR3 is 13 amino acids. Germline-derived CDR1 and CDR2 are SGHAT and FQNNGV.

This rearrangement joins TRBV29-1 to TRBJ1-1; a possible D gene is TRBD1 (6 bases). CDR3 length: 13 residues. V lost 4 bases, J lost 1 base, and 10 bases lay in between. CDR1 and CDR2 (germline): SQVTM, ANQGSEA. CDR3 amino acids: CSVAPGQNTEAFF. CDR3 bases: TGCAGCGTTGCGCCGGGACAGAACACTGAAGCTTTCTTT.

To note about this clonotype: No conserved phenylalanine or tryptophan ends this CDR3, so it is likely a read error. The chain recombines TRBV9 with TRBJ2-7; D uncertain. The V and J ends lost 5 bases and 2 bases respectively, with 5 bases between them. Germline CDR1 is SGDLS and CDR2 is YYNGEE. The CDR3 is made up of 11 amino acids. The DNA for the CDR3 is TGTGCCAGCAGTGGCCCCTACGAGCAGTACCTC. Translating gives CASSGPYEQYL.

The gene calls are TRBV10-3 and TRBJ1-2, with 11 nucleotides matching TRBD1. V trimming: 1 base; J trimming: 3 bases; junction bases outside the gene matches: 4. This CDR3 has 16 residues. Per the germline V gene, CDR1 is ENHRY and CDR2 is SYGVKD. Here the CDR3 DNA reads TGTGCCATCAGTGAGTTCGGACAGGGGGCGGACTATGGCTACACCTTC. Its translation is CAISEFGQGADYGYTF.

In this sample, this clonotype turned up once. The rearrangement uses TRBV4-1 and TRBJ1-2, with 9 positions matching TRBD1. The trim removed 0 bases at V and 8 bases at J, leaving 7 bases unmatched. In germline, CDR1 is MGHRA, CDR2 YSYEKL. The CDR3 contains 15 residues. The CDR3 is CASSQDEGQGRGYTF. The CDR3 region has the DNA TGCGCCAGCAGCCAAGATGAGGGACAGGGACGAGGCTACACCTTC.

The V gene is TRBV18, the J gene TRBJ2-1; D call uncertain. There are 15 residues in the CDR3. CDR1 and CDR2 (germline): KGHSH, LQKENI. Trimming stripped 0 bases from V and 2 bases from J, with 8 bases between. The CDR3 nucleotides are TGTGCCAGCTCACCACCGCTACAGCCCTACAATGAGCAGTTCTTC. It encodes CASSPPLQPYNEQFF.

V usage is TRBV3-1 and J usage is TRBJ2-3; TRBD2 matches at 7 bases. The germline V gene encodes CDR1 LGHDT and CDR2 YNNKEL (reference sequence). The V gene end was trimmed by 3 bases and the J gene end by 6 bases; junction bases not matched to a gene: 12. This CDR3 contains 16 residues. The chain's CDR3 is CASSHSFAGDTDTQYF. The CDR3 coding sequence is TGTGCCAGCAGCCACTCTTTCGCGGGGGATACTGATACGCAGTATTTT.

This clonotype has more than one count but fewer than ten. The V gene is TRBV10-3, the J gene TRBJ2-5; 12 bases are a match to TRBD2. Per germline, CDR1 ENHRY and CDR2 SYGVKD. J gave up 4 bases and V 5 bases, and 5 bases lay outside the gene matches. CDR3 size: 15 residues. CDR3 DNA: TGTGCCATCAGTTGGACTAGCGGGGTCTCAGAGACCCAGTACTTC. Translation gives CAISWTSGVSETQYF.

The chain employs TRBV14 and TRBJ1-5; unclear D gene. This CDR3 region has 13 residues. CDR1 is SGHDN, CDR2 FVKESK, per germline. The V end was cut by 1 base, the J end by 6 bases, with 7 bases between. The CDR3, as DNA: TGTGCCAGCAGCCAAGTTGAAAGTCAGCCCCAGCATTTT. Protein sequence: CASSQVESQPQHF.

Of note for this clonotype: A much larger clonotype is one base distant, so this may be a read error. The chain employs TRBV9 and TRBJ2-4; D unresolved. The CDR3 contains 15 residues. Germline V gives CDR1 SGDLS, CDR2 YYNGEE. CDR3 nucleotide sequence: TGTGCCGGCAGCGTGACTCCTGAAGCCAAAAACATTCAGTACTTC. Residues: CAGSVTPEAKNIQYF. The full variable domain, its missing parts supplied by reference TRBV9 and TRBJ2-4, is DSGVTQTPKHLITATGQRVTLRCSPRSGDLSVYWYQQSLDQGLQFLIQYYNGEERAKGNILERFSAQQFPDLHSELNLSSLELGDSALYFCAGSVTPEAKNIQYFGAGTRLSVL.

V gene TRBV15 combines with J gene TRBJ2-3; 9 bases align to TRBD2. Per germline, CDR1 LNHNV and CDR2 YYDKDF (reference sequence). Trimming took 5 bases from V and 8 from J; bases not matched to a gene: 11. There are 15 residues in the CDR3. The DNA of the CDR3 is TGTGCCACCAGCGGCGTAGCGGGAGATTGGGCTACGCAGTATTTT. Its translation: CATSGVAGDWATQYF.

This clonotype was seen a handful of times. The rearrangement links TRBV7-2 to TRBJ2-7; the D is unclear. This CDR3 comprises 15 residues. Trimming cost V 5 bases and J 4 bases, with 18 bases left between them. Germline lookup yields CDR1 SGHTA and CDR2 FQGNSA. CDR3 protein: CASSPSVGQQYEQYF. In DNA form, the CDR3 reads TGTGCCAGCAGCCCAAGCGTGGGCCAGCAATACGAGCAGTACTTC.

There are a few counts of this clonotype. The V gene is TRBV6-1, the J gene TRBJ2-1; perhaps TRBD2 as D (6 bases). Germline CDR1 reads MNHNS; CDR2 reads SASEGT. The CDR3 covers 14 residues. V lost 8 bases and J lost 6, with 17 bases in between. The CDR3 loop reads CASSRPQRANEQFF. The CDR3 DNA reads TGTGCCAGCTCTAGACCCCAGCGGGCCAATGAGCAGTTCTTC.

Comment on this clonotype: This could be a read error, since a much larger clone is one nucleotide away. CDR3 protein: CASSQARQGLRGTNVLTF. CDR3 coding DNA: TGTGCCAGCAGCCAAGCCCGACAGGGCTTGAGAGGGACCAACGTCCTGACTTTC. The rearrangement joins TRBV9 to TRBJ2-6; 7 bases are shared with TRBD1. Germline-derived CDR1 and CDR2 are SGDLS and YYNGEE. The CDR3 is 18 residues long. Trimming removed 4 bases from V and 8 bases from J; junction bases left unmatched: 18. The variable domain in full, completed from reference TRBV9 and TRBJ2-6, reads DSGVTQTPKHLITATGQRVTLRCSPRSGDLSVYWYQQSLDQGLQFLIQYYNGEERAKGNILERFSAQQFPDLHSELNLSSLELGDSALYFCASSQARQGLRGTNVLTFGAGSRLTVL.

For this clonotype: Possible read error: a much larger clone is one base away. The V and J genes are TRBV7-9 and TRBJ1-2, with 9 bases lining up with TRBD1. After removal of 5 bases from V and 12 bases from J, the junction contained 16 bases not matched to a gene. CDR1 and CDR2 from the germline V gene are SEHNR and FQNEAQ (reference sequence). The CDR3 sequence is 15 residues long. This CDR3 is CASSLGTGPLEGHTF. In nucleotides, the CDR3 is TGTGCCAGCAGCCTGGGGACAGGGCCTTTGGAAGGCCACACCTTC.